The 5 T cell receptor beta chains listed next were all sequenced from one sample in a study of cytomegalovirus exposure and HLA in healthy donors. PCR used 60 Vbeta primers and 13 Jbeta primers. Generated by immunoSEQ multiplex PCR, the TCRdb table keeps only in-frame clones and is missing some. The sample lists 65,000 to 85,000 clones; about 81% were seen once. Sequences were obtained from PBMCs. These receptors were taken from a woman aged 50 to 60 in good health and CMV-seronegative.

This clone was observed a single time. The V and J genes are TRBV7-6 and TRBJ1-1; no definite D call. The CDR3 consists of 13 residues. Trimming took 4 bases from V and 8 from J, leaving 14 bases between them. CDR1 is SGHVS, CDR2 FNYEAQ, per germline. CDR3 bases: TGTGCCAGCAGCTCCACTGACCGACACGAAGCTTTCTTT. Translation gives CASSSTDRHEAFF.

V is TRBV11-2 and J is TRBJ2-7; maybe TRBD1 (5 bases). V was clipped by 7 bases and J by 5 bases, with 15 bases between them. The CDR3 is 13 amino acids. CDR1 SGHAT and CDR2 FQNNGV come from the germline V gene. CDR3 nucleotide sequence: TGTGCCAGCACCTTTGCCCAGGGAAACGAGCAGTACTTC. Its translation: CASTFAQGNEQYF.

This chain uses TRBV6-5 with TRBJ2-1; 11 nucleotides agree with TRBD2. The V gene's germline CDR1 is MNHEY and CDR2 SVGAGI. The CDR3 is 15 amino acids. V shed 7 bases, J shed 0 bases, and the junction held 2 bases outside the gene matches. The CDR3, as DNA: TGTGCCAGCACCACTAGCGGGGGCTCCTACAATGAGCAGTTCTTC. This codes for CASTTSGGSYNEQFF.

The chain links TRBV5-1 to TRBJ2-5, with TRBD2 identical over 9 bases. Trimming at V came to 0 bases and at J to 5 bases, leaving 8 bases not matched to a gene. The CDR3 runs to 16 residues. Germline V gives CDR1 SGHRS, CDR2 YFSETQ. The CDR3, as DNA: TGCGCCAGCAGCTTGGCAGGAGCGGGGGGCCTGGAGACCCAGTACTTC. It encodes CASSLAGAGGLETQYF.

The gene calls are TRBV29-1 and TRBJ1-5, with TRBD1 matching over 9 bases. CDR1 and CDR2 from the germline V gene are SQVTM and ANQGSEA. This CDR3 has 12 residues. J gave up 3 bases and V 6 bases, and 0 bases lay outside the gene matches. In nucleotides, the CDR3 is TGCAGCGTACAGGGGGCCAATCAGCCCCAGCATTTT. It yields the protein CSVQGANQPQHF.